The 19 T cell receptor beta chains below were found in one sample sequenced in a study of cytomegalovirus exposure and HLA in healthy donors. PCR amplification relied on 60 Vbeta primers (plus 13 Jbeta primers). The protocol was immunoSEQ multiplex PCR, while the TCRdb copy is restricted to in-frame clones and leaves out a portion. This sample lists about 140,000 clones; its ten largest clones have roughly 3%. The material sequenced was PBMCs. The receptors come from a man aged 35 to 55 in good health and CMV-seronegative.

The chain joins TRBV6-5 to TRBJ1-2, with 12 bases aligning to TRBD1. The CDR3 sequence is 13 residues long. CDR1 and CDR2 from the germline V gene are MNHEY and SVGAGI. V dropped 4 bases and J dropped 7; count of bases not matched to a gene: 1. The CDR3 here is CASSWDRGLGYTF. The CDR3 region has the DNA TGTGCCAGCAGTTGGGACAGGGGGCTTGGCTACACCTTC.

The genes are TRBV5-1 and TRBJ1-4, with TRBD1 matching over 7 bases. Germline CDR1 and CDR2: SGHRS and YFSETQ. V gave up 0 bases and J gave up 3 bases; unmatched junction bases: 2. This CDR3 is 15 amino acids long. CDR3 sequence reads: CASSLAGGSNEKLFF. The CDR3 DNA reads as TGCGCCAGCAGCTTGGCAGGGGGATCTAATGAAAAACTGTTTTTT.

The chain has TRBV5-1 and TRBJ2-5, with D possibly TRBD1 on 6 matching bases. The CDR3 totals 13 residues. Germline CDR1 is SGHRS and CDR2 is YFSETQ. V was trimmed by 3 bases and J by 8 bases, leaving 14 bases between them. The CDR3 nucleotides are TGCGCCAGCAGCTCCGGACAGTTTAACACCCAGTACTTC. It encodes CASSSGQFNTQYF. Variable domain in full (rest from reference TRBV5-1 and TRBJ2-5): KAGVTQTPRYLIKTRGQQVTLSCSPISGHRSVSWYQQTPGQGLQFLFEYFSETQRNKGNFPGRFSGRQFSNSRSEMNVSTLELGDSALYLCASSSGQFNTQYFGPGTRLLVL.

V is TRBV10-3 and J is TRBJ1-1, with D perhaps matching TRBD1 (6 bases). V was cut by 11 bases and J by 0 bases, with 13 bases left in between. CDR3 length equals 13 residues. In germline, CDR1 is ENHRY, CDR2 SYGVKD. The CDR3 DNA sequence: TGTGCCTCAACGACAGGTATGAACACTGAAGCTTTCTTT. Encoded protein: CASTTGMNTEAFF.

The chain joins TRBV6-4 to TRBJ2-1, with D unclear. CDR3 length: 11 residues. Trimming took off 7 bases at V and 10 bases at J, with 11 bases between the two ends. Germline loops: CDR1 MRHNA, CDR2 SNTAGT. The CDR3: CASKRGAEQFF. The CDR3 nucleotides read TGTGCCAGCAAACGTGGAGCAGAGCAGTTCTTC.

This chain joins TRBV5-1 and TRBJ1-2, with unresolved D. Germline CDR1 SGHRS, CDR2 YFSETQ. This CDR3 has 14 amino acids. Trimming pared 0 bases from V and 4 bases from J, leaving 10 bases between. CDR3 sequence: CASSLAEGGYGYTF. The DNA of the CDR3 is TGCGCCAGCAGCTTGGCCGAGGGAGGCTATGGCTACACCTTC.

V is TRBV27 and J is TRBJ2-7; 8 positions agree with TRBD1. Germline V gene data show CDR1 as MNHEY and CDR2 as SMNVEV (reference sequence). The CDR3 runs to 13 residues. Germline trimming cut 5 bases from V and 5 bases from J; bases unmatched to any gene: 5. The CDR3 region has the DNA TGTGCCAGCAGTCCCCAGGGGGCCAACGAGCAGTACTTC. Translated, it gives CASSPQGANEQYF.

This chain connects TRBV4-2 to TRBJ2-1; 14 bases line up with TRBD2. Germline CDR1 is LGHNA and CDR2 is YNFKEQ. V shed 2 bases and J 0 bases; nucleotides not matched to a gene: 3. CDR3 length: 18 residues. The CDR3 here is CASSQRGTSGGSYNEQFF. The CDR3 nucleotides read TGTGCCAGCAGCCAAAGGGGGACTAGCGGGGGCTCCTACAATGAGCAGTTCTTC.

V usage is TRBV6-1 and J usage is TRBJ2-5, with 10 bases identical to TRBD2. Unmatched junction bases numbered 10, after V lost 1 base and J lost 2 bases. CDR1 MNHNS and CDR2 SASEGT come from the germline V gene. This CDR3 is 18 amino acids long. The CDR3 protein is CASSEVDGGLAAQETQYF. The CDR3, as DNA: TGTGCCAGCAGTGAAGTCGATGGAGGACTAGCGGCTCAAGAGACCCAGTACTTC.

This CDR3 reads CASSFEGSYNEQFF. The CDR3 nucleotides are TGCGCCAGCAGCTTTGAGGGATCCTACAATGAGCAGTTCTTC. V and J are TRBV5-1 and TRBJ2-1; possible D gene TRBD2, 5 bases. The CDR3 spans 14 residues. Trimming shortened V by 2 bases and J by 1 base, and 7 bases separated the two germline ends. Germline CDR1 SGHRS, CDR2 YFSETQ.

The V gene is TRBV5-4, the J gene TRBJ2-1, with unresolved D. The CDR3 is 16 amino acids. Germline CDR1 SGHNT, CDR2 YYREEE (reference sequence). Trimming removed 1 base at V and 0 bases at J, with 11 bases between. This CDR3 is CASSLLAVSSYNEQFF. The CDR3 region has the DNA TGTGCCAGCAGCTTGCTGGCGGTGAGCTCCTACAATGAGCAGTTCTTC.

V and J are TRBV4-1 and TRBJ2-3, with TRBD2 identical over 7 bases. The germline V gene has CDR1 MGHRA and CDR2 YSYEKL. The V gene end was trimmed by 0 bases and the J gene end by 4 bases; junction bases not matched to a gene: 19. This CDR3 has 20 amino acids. Written as DNA, the CDR3 is TGCGCCAGCAGCCAAGATCCCACCGGCGGGGGTTTTATTGTGGCAGATACGCAGTATTTT. It translates to CASSQDPTGGGFIVADTQYF.

The chain couples TRBV27 to TRBJ2-5; TRBD1 might be the D (5 bases). The J call may be wrong; the DNA end is better matched by TRBJ2-7. From germline, CDR1 is MNHEY and CDR2 SMNVEV (reference sequence). The CDR3 length is 14 residues. The CDR3 DNA follows: TGTGCCAGCAGTTCGCACAGGAATCCCTACGAGCAGTACTTC. This sequence encodes CASSSHRNPYEQYF.

This rearrangement joins TRBV5-4 to TRBJ2-2, with TRBD2 matching over 13 bases. The CDR3 length is 18 residues. V lost 2 bases to trimming and J lost 1 base; unmatched junction nucleotides: 5. The germline CDR1 and CDR2 sequences are SGHNT and YYREEE (reference sequence). Here the CDR3 reads CASSFGLAGAVNTGELFF. Written as DNA, the CDR3 is TGTGCCAGCAGCTTTGGACTAGCGGGGGCGGTGAACACCGGGGAGCTGTTTTTT. The full variable domain, in which reference TRBV5-4 and TRBJ2-2 provide the parts outside the CDR3, is ETGVTQSPTHLIKTRGQQVTLRCSSQSGHNTVSWYQQALGQGPQFIFQYYREEENGRGNFPPRFSGLQFPNYSSELNVNALELDDSALYLCASSFGLAGAVNTGELFFGEGSRLTVL.

The chain carries TRBV19 and TRBJ1-5; TRBD1 aligns across 7 bases. Trimming removed 3 bases from V and 4 bases from J; junction bases left unmatched: 6. CDR1 and CDR2 from the germline V gene are LNHDA and SQIVND (reference sequence). The CDR3 totals 15 residues. This chain's CDR3 is CASSIGQGGNQPQHF. For the CDR3, the DNA is TGTGCCAGTAGTATCGGGCAGGGGGGAAATCAGCCCCAGCATTTT. The full variable domain, with the rest looked up from reference TRBV19 and TRBJ1-5, is DGGITQSPKYLFRKEGQNVTLSCEQNLNHDAMYWYRQDPGQGLRLIYYSQIVNDFQKGDIAEGYSVSREKKESFPLTVTSAQKNPTAFYLCASSIGQGGNQPQHFGDGTRLSIL.

V gene TRBV13 combines with J gene TRBJ2-4; maybe TRBD2 (6 bases). Trimming took 1 base from V and 1 from J, leaving 35 bases between them. The CDR3 runs to 24 residues. Germline lookup yields CDR1 PRHDT and CDR2 FYEKMQ (reference sequence). DNA for the CDR3: TGTGCCAGCAGCTTAGACAACCCGCTATCCCCTTTTGGTTCTGGGGGGAACGCCAAAAACATTCAGTACTTC. Its protein is CASSLDNPLSPFGSGGNAKNIQYF.

The chain uses TRBV5-5 and TRBJ2-4, with TRBD1 identical over 7 bases. Germline V gene lookup returns CDR1 SGHKS and CDR2 YYEKEE (reference sequence). Trimming removed 4 bases from V and 0 bases from J; junction bases left unmatched: 4. The CDR3 extends over 15 amino acids. This chain's CDR3 is CASSTTGVAKNIQYF. DNA for the CDR3: TGTGCCAGCAGCACCACAGGGGTAGCCAAAAACATTCAGTACTTC.

This rearrangement joins TRBV4-3 to TRBJ2-7; TRBD1 agrees at 9 bases. V trimming: 4 bases; J trimming: 1 base; junction bases outside the gene matches: 2. The CDR3 sequence is 14 residues long. The germline CDR1 and CDR2 sequences are LGHNA and YSLEER. DNA for the CDR3: TGCGCCAGCAGCCCTGGGACAGGGTCCTACGAGCAGTACTTC. Translating it yields CASSPGTGSYEQYF.

The chain recombines TRBV6-5 with TRBJ2-1, with 13 positions matching TRBD2. CDR1 and CDR2 from the germline V gene are MNHEY and SVGAGI. The length of the CDR3 is 14 residues. J was trimmed by 6 bases and V by 6 bases; bases with no gene match: 2. CDR3 loop: CASSRTSGGNEQFF. CDR3 DNA: TGTGCCAGCAGCCGGACTAGCGGGGGCAATGAGCAGTTCTTC.